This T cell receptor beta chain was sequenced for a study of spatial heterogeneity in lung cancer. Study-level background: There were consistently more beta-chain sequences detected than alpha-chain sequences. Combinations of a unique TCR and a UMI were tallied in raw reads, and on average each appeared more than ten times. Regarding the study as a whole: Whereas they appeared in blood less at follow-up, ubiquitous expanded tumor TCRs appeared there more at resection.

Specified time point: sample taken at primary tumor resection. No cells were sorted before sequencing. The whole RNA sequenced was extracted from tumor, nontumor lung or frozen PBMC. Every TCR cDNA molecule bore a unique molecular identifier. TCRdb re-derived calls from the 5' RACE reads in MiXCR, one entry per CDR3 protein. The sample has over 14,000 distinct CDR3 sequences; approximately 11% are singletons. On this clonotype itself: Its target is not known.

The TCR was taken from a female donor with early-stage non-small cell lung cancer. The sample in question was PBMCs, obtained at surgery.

The CDR3 sequence is CASSFSLSEQFF. The CDR3 DNA sequence: TGTGCCAGCAGCTTCAGCCTAAGCGAGCAGTTCTTC. The chain recombines TRBV11-2 with TRBJ2-1; D is unresolved. Trimming cost V 3 bases and J 10 bases, with 10 bases left between them. The CDR3 extends over 12 amino acids. Germline V lookup: CDR1 SGHAT, CDR2 FQNNGV.